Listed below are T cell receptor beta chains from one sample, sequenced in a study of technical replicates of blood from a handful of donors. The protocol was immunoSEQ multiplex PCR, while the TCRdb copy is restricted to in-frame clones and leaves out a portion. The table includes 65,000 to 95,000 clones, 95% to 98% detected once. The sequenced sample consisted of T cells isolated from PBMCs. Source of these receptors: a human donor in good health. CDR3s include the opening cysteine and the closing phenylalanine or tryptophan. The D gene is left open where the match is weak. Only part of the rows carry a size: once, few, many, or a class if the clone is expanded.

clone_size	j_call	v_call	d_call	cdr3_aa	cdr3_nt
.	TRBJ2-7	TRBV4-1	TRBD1	CASSQDGQGLYEQYF	TGCGCCAGCAGCCAAGATGGACAGGGGTTATACGAGCAGTACTTC
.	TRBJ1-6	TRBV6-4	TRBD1	CASSDSGQGRSPLHF	TGTGCCAGCAGTGACAGCGGACAGGGTCGCTCACCCCTCCACTTT
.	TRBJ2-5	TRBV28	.	CASSLGREETQYF	TGTGCCAGCAGTTTGGGCAGGGAAGAGACCCAGTACTTC
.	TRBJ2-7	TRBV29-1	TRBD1	CSVEVSATGGLWQYF	TGCAGCGTTGAAGTATCTGCGACAGGGGGTCTCTGGCAGTACTTC
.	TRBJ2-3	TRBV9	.	CASSVDKDTQYF	TGTGCCAGCAGCGTAGATAAAGATACGCAGTATTTT
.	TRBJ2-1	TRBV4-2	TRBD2	CASSPLIGAGGNEQFF	TGTGCCAGCAGCCCTTTAATTGGAGCGGGGGGGAATGAGCAGTTCTTC
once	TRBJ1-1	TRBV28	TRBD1	CASSWTGGRTEAFF	TGTGCCAGCAGTTGGACAGGGGGTAGAACCGAAGCTTTCTTT
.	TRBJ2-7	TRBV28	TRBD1	CASSLGQEPYEQYF	TGTGCCAGCAGTTTAGGACAGGAGCCCTACGAGCAGTACTTC
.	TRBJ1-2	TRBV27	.	CASRAGNYGYTF	TGTGCCAGCAGGGCGGGTAACTATGGCTACACCTTC
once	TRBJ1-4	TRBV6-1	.	CASTIVDATNEKLFF	TGTGCCAGCACGATCGTAGATGCAACTAATGAAAAACTGTTTTTT
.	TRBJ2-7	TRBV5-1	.	CASSPNSLTGLISYEQYF	TGCGCCAGCAGCCCAAACAGCCTGACAGGATTGATCTCCTACGAGCAGTACTTC
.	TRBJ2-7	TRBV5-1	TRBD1	CASSDRQGDREQYF	TGCGCCAGCAGCGATAGGCAGGGGGATCGCGAGCAGTACTTC
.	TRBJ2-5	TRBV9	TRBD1	CASSVTGQGFGETQYF	TGTGCCAGCAGCGTAACGGGACAGGGTTTTGGGGAGACCCAGTACTTC
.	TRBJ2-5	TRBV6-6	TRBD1	CASSRTGEQETQYF	TGTGCCAGCAGTCGCACAGGGGAACAAGAGACCCAGTACTTC
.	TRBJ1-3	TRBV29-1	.	CSVNLEGSGTGNTIYF	TGCAGCGTGAACTTAGAGGGTAGTGGCACTGGAAACACCATATATTTT
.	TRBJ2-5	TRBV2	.	CASSEVREETQYF	TGTGCCAGCAGTGAGGTCAGGGAAGAGACCCAGTACTTC
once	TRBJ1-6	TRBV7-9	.	CASSPSTGINSPLHF	TGTGCCAGCAGCCCGAGCACAGGGATTAATTCACCCCTCCACTTT
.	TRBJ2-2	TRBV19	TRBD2	CASRKRGQNTGELFF	TGTGCCAGTAGGAAGCGGGGCCAGAACACCGGGGAGCTGTTTTTT
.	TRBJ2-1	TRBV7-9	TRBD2	CASSSGLAGGNEQFF	TGTGCCAGCAGCTCCGGACTAGCGGGAGGCAATGAGCAGTTCTTC
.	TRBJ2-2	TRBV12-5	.	CASGLVRTGNENTGELFF	TGTGCTAGTGGTTTGGTACGCACAGGAAACGAGAACACCGGGGAGCTGTTTTTT
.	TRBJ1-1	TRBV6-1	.	CASSEFVGAEAFF	TGTGCCAGCAGTGAATTCGTGGGGGCGGAAGCTTTCTTT
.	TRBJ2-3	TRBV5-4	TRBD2	CASSLASGSSDTQYF	TGTGCCAGCAGCTTGGCTAGCGGGAGTTCAGATACGCAGTATTTT
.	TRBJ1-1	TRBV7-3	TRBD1	CASSPDRVEAFF	TGTGCCAGCAGCCCAGACAGGGTTGAAGCTTTCTTT
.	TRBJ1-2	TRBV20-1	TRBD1	CTPQGDYGYTF	TGCACCCCGCAGGGGGACTATGGCTACACCTTC
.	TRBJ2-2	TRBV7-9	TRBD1	CASSTLGQDTGELFF	TGTGCCAGCAGCACACTAGGACAGGACACCGGGGAGCTGTTTTTT
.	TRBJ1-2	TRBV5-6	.	CASSSRGINYGYTF	TGTGCCAGCAGCTCCCGGGGGATTAACTATGGCTACACCTTC
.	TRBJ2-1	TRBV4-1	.	CASSQEEPDEQFF	TGCGCCAGCAGCCAAGAGGAGCCCGATGAGCAGTTCTTC
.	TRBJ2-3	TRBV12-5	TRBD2	CASGPGLAGVGDTQYF	TGTGCTAGTGGTCCGGGACTAGCGGGAGTAGGGGATACGCAGTATTTT